Each of the 21 T cell receptor beta chains below was sequenced from the same sample in a study of blood T cell repertoires in COVID-19. Sequencing used immunoSEQ multiplex PCR; TCRdb keeps in-frame clones, though not all of them. Seen here are about 130,000 clones, about 80% observed once, and the top ten hold about 3.8%. Sequences were obtained from peripheral blood. All receptors come from a woman aged 50 to 60 with acute or convalescent COVID-19.

V gene TRBV14 combines with J gene TRBJ2-1, with 10 bases lining up with TRBD2. Germline V gene sequence: CDR1 SGHDN, CDR2 FVKESK. J lost 6 bases, V lost 0 bases, and 5 bases had no gene match. The CDR3 sequence is 16 residues long. This chain's CDR3 is CASSQEGIAGGNEQFF. In nucleotides, the CDR3 is TGTGCCAGCAGCCAAGAGGGGATAGCGGGAGGCAATGAGCAGTTCTTC.

CDR3 sequence: CASSKTGNSNQPQHF. DNA of the CDR3: TGTGCCAGTAGCAAGACAGGGAATAGCAATCAGCCCCAGCATTTT. This chain joins TRBV19 and TRBJ1-5; 7 nucleotides match TRBD1. CDR3 length equals 15 residues. Germline lookup yields CDR1 LNHDA and CDR2 SQIVND (reference sequence). V dropped 6 bases and J dropped 0; count of bases not matched to a gene: 5.

This chain uses TRBV6-6 with TRBJ1-2, with 8 bases that match TRBD1. CDR3 length equals 13 residues. Per the germline V gene, CDR1 is MNHNY and CDR2 is SVGAGI (reference sequence). V was clipped by 11 bases and J by 7 bases; unmatched bases: 12. The CDR3 is CAGGQARSGGYTF. Here the CDR3 DNA reads TGTGCCGGGGGACAGGCACGGAGTGGTGGCTACACCTTC.

The CDR3 DNA reads as TGTGCCAGCAGTTTAGACAGCTCTGGAAACACCATATATTTT. Amino acid sequence: CASSLDSSGNTIYF. The chain recombines TRBV27 with TRBJ1-3, with D tentatively TRBD1 (5 bases). The V gene lost 2 bases and the J gene lost 0 bases, with 5 bases spanning the gap. The CDR3 totals 14 residues. In germline, CDR1 is MNHEY, CDR2 SMNVEV (reference sequence).

This clone was observed a handful of times. V usage is TRBV28 and J usage is TRBJ1-1; D is perhaps TRBD1 (6 bases). CDR1 is MDHEN and CDR2 is SYDVKM in the germline V gene. The CDR3 loop spans 16 amino acids. Deletions cut 3 bases from V and 3 bases from J, with 17 bases between. The chain's CDR3 is CASSFSGGLVDTEAFF. The CDR3 DNA sequence: TGTGCCAGCAGTTTCTCCGGGGGGCTAGTGGACACTGAAGCTTTCTTT.

This chain uses TRBV28 with TRBJ1-1; a possible D gene is TRBD1 (6 bases). Germline CDR1 is MDHEN and CDR2 is SYDVKM. The V end was cut by 6 bases, the J end by 1 base, with 12 bases between. The CDR3 extends over 14 amino acids. CDR3 sequence (DNA): TGTGCCAGCAGCCAAGGGGGGGGGAACACTGAAGCTTTCTTT. Amino acids: CASSQGGGNTEAFF.

This clone was counted a single time. The CDR3 DNA reads as TGCGCCAGCAGCCAAGAAGTGGACAGGGGCTATGGCTACACCTTC. The encoded protein is CASSQEVDRGYGYTF. This chain joins TRBV4-1 and TRBJ1-2, with 9 bases aligning to TRBD1. The CDR3 spans 15 residues. The germline V gene encodes CDR1 MGHRA and CDR2 YSYEKL. Trimming removed 0 bases from V and 4 bases from J; junction bases left unmatched: 3.

The rearrangement links TRBV28 to TRBJ1-5; D is perhaps TRBD1 (6 bases). Per germline, CDR1 MDHEN and CDR2 SYDVKM. This CDR3 has 13 amino acids. V was clipped by 5 bases and J by 15 bases, with 20 bases between them. CDR3 protein: CASSPPDLTGPHF. CDR3 DNA sequence: TGTGCCAGCAGTCCACCCGACCTGACAGGTCCGCATTTT.

V and J are TRBV6-1 and TRBJ2-5; D ambiguous. Deletions cut 1 base from V and 4 bases from J, with 7 bases between. CDR3 size: 13 residues. Germline V gene sequence: CDR1 MNHNS, CDR2 SASEGT. CDR3 region: CASSEVYGETQYF. The CDR3 DNA reads TGTGCCAGCAGTGAAGTCTACGGAGAGACCCAGTACTTC.

The J gene is TRBJ2-2, the V gene TRBV7-2; D not certain. CDR3 length: 16 amino acids. Trimming left V 1 base short and J 0 bases short, with 9 bases between. In germline, CDR1 is SGHTA, CDR2 FQGNSA. The CDR3 DNA reads as TGTGCCAGCAGCTTAGTGCCAGTAACGAACACCGGGGAGCTGTTTTTT. Translation gives CASSLVPVTNTGELFF.

The CDR3, as DNA: TGTGCCAGCAGCCCGGGAATGGGGACTGGAAACACCATATATTTT. It codes for CASSPGMGTGNTIYF. V is TRBV5-6 and J is TRBJ1-3; D remains ambiguous. Germline assignment: CDR1 SGHDT and CDR2 YYEEEE. V shed 4 bases and J shed 2 bases, with 13 bases lying between them. This CDR3 comprises 15 residues.

The chain recombines TRBV30 with TRBJ1-2, with a possible D match to TRBD1 (6 bases). The germline V gene has CDR1 GTSNPN and CDR2 SVGIG (reference sequence). Trimming stripped 2 bases from V and 7 bases from J, with 23 bases between. CDR3 length: 16 amino acids. The CDR3 loop reads CAWSQAPGTLRGGYTF. The CDR3 coding sequence is TGTGCCTGGAGTCAGGCCCCCGGGACACTTAGAGGTGGCTACACCTTC.

The chain employs TRBV5-1 and TRBJ2-7; 9 nucleotides line up with TRBD2. Trimming at V came to 2 bases and at J to 5 bases, leaving 2 bases not matched to a gene. The length of the CDR3 is 13 residues. Germline CDR1 and CDR2: SGHRS and YFSETQ. The CDR3 spells CASSFSGSDEQYF. CDR3 DNA sequence: TGCGCCAGCAGCTTTAGCGGGAGTGACGAGCAGTACTTC.

V is TRBV27 and J is TRBJ1-1; TRBD1 matches 7 bases. The V gene end was trimmed by 6 bases and the J gene end by 5 bases; junction bases not matched to a gene: 9. CDR3 length: 14 residues. Germline V lookup: CDR1 MNHEY, CDR2 SMNVEV (reference sequence). Here the CDR3 reads CASRPTGLVTEAFF. The CDR3 coding sequence is TGTGCCAGCAGACCGACAGGGTTGGTGACTGAAGCTTTCTTT.

This sequence joins TRBV7-8 and TRBJ1-5; D remains ambiguous. With 5 bases removed from V and 1 base from J, the gap between germline ends came to 6 bases. Germline-derived CDR1 and CDR2 are SGHVS and FQNEAQ. This CDR3 has 13 residues. CDR3 bases: TGTGCCAGCAGCCCCTACAGCAATCAGCCCCAGCATTTT. It specifies CASSPYSNQPQHF.

The rearrangement uses TRBV7-3 and TRBJ1-1; 7 positions match TRBD1. V lost 5 bases and J lost 1; bases outside the gene matches: 4. CDR1 SGHTA and CDR2 FQGTGA come from the germline V gene. This CDR3 is 14 amino acids long. The chain's CDR3 is CASSPGTANTEAFF. In DNA, the CDR3 is TGTGCCAGCAGCCCCGGGACAGCGAACACTGAAGCTTTCTTT.

The chain joins TRBV7-9 to TRBJ1-4; 9 bases align to TRBD1. Germline V CDR1 and CDR2: SEHNR, FQNEAQ (reference sequence). The CDR3 runs 16 residues. V shed 5 bases and J 2 bases; nucleotides not matched to a gene: 6. The CDR3 coding sequence is TGTGCCAGCAGCCAGGGACAGGGATCCACTAATGAAAAACTGTTTTTT. Encoded protein: CASSQGQGSTNEKLFF.

The rearrangement joins TRBV18 to TRBJ1-2; 9 bases map to TRBD1. The CDR3 sequence is 16 residues long. The germline gives CDR1 KGHSH, CDR2 LQKENI. The junction had 10 bases not matched to a gene; V was cut back by 6 bases and J by 2 bases. The CDR3 spells CASSLLRDRANYGYTF. The CDR3 nucleotides read TGTGCCAGCTCTCTTCTCCGGGACAGGGCAAACTATGGCTACACCTTC.

This rearrangement joins TRBV7-9 to TRBJ1-6; D is possibly TRBD1 (5 bases). The CDR3 has 14 residues. Germline V CDR1 and CDR2: SEHNR, FQNEAQ (reference sequence). Trimming shortened V by 3 bases and J by 5 bases, and 8 bases separated the two germline ends. The CDR3 here is CASSFGQDNSPLHF. The CDR3 DNA is TGTGCCAGCAGCTTTGGACAAGATAATTCACCCCTCCACTTT.

This clone was picked up one time. This chain uses TRBV7-9 with TRBJ1-2, with D uncertain. The CDR3 is made up of 14 amino acids. With 4 bases removed from V and 4 bases from J, the gap between germline ends came to 13 bases. CDR1 and CDR2 from the germline V gene are SEHNR and FQNEAQ (reference sequence). CDR3 in DNA: TGTGCCAGCAGCTCTCAAGGAGGGTTCTATGGCTACACCTTC. As protein: CASSSQGGFYGYTF.

The V and J genes are TRBV6-5 and TRBJ2-1; D call uncertain. The V and J ends lost 6 bases and 6 bases respectively, with 9 bases between them. Germline values: CDR1 MNHEY, CDR2 SVGAGI. The CDR3 covers 12 residues. The CDR3 coding sequence is TGTGCCAGCAGCCATGTACTCAATGAGCAGTTCTTC. The encoded protein is CASSHVLNEQFF.